The 5 T cell receptor beta chains in this list originate from one sample, sequenced in a study of T-cell memory formation after mild COVID-19. TCRdb recomputed calls from the 5' RACE reads with MiXCR, one row per CDR3 protein. The repertoire holds hundreds of thousands of distinct CDR3 sequences, with 20% as singletons. What was sequenced was PBMCs or a T cell subset sorted from them (not recorded which). Receptors were obtained from an adult woman who had mild COVID-19 (a few samples of this study predate the infection). Cell type and time point are not known.

The chain uses TRBV29-1 and TRBJ1-4; TRBD1 matches 7 bases. CDR3 length: 15 residues. The germline V gene has CDR1 SQVTM and CDR2 ANQGSEA. Trimming cost V 7 bases and J 7 bases; bases outside gene matches: 15. CDR3 DNA sequence: TGCAGCGCGACGACCCAGGGGGTCTTCAGTGAAAAACTGTTTTTT. Residues: CSATTQGVFSEKLFF. Complete variable domain (other parts from reference TRBV29-1 and TRBJ1-4): SAVISQKPSRDICQRGTSLTIQCQVDSQVTMMFWYRQQPGQSLTLIATANQGSEATYESGFVIDKFPISRPNLTFSTLTVSNMSPEDSSIYLCSATTQGVFSEKLFFGSGTQLSVL.

The chain combines TRBV20-1 with TRBJ1-2; weak D call: TRBD1 (6 bases). Germline V CDR1 and CDR2: DFQATT, SNEGSKA (reference sequence). The CDR3 spans 14 residues. Trimming removed 2 bases at V and 1 base at J, with 11 bases between. CDR3 DNA: TGCAGTGCTAGATGGGCACAGGGTAACTATGGCTACACCTTC. Protein: CSARWAQGNYGYTF.

This sequence joins TRBV5-8 and TRBJ2-2, with TRBD1 identical over 7 bases. The J segment lost 7 bases and the V segment lost 2 bases, leaving 11 bases of the junction unmatched. The CDR3 runs 16 residues. Germline V lookup: CDR1 SGHTS, CDR2 YDEGEE. CDR3 sequence (DNA): TGTGCCAGCAGCTTTATCTCAGGGGGTACCCGCGGGGAGCTGTTTTTT. Residues: CASSFISGGTRGELFF.

This clonotype was counted a few times. The chain carries TRBV5-1 and TRBJ1-1; TRBD1 might be the D (6 bases). Trimming shortened V by 0 bases and J by 7 bases, and 10 bases separated the two germline ends. This CDR3 comprises 13 residues. Germline loops: CDR1 SGHRS, CDR2 YFSETQ. The CDR3 coding sequence is TGCGCCAGCAGCTTGGATGGGGGGCGTGAAGCTTTCTTT. It specifies CASSLDGGREAFF.

This clonotype appeared a few times. The V and J genes are TRBV6-2 or TRBV6-3 and TRBJ2-7, with TRBD1 identical over 8 bases. The J segment lost 3 bases and the V segment lost 4 bases, leaving 8 bases of the junction unmatched. The V gene's germline CDR1 is MNHEY and CDR2 SVGEGT. The CDR3 has 15 amino acids. Written as DNA, the CDR3 is TGTGCCAGCAGTTCAAAGACAGGGGCCCTCTACGAGCAGTACTTC. Protein sequence: CASSSKTGALYEQYF.